What follows are 2 T cell receptor beta chains derived from one specimen sequenced in a study of T cell responses to AZD1222 COVID-19 vaccine. The method was immunoSEQ multiplex PCR; TCRdb's version includes in-frame clones alone and lacks a portion of them. The sample carries about 120,000 clones, roughly 91% recorded once. The specimen was peripheral blood, collected 28 days after the second AZD1222 dose. Source of these receptors: an adult who received the AZD1222 COVID-19 vaccine.

The rearrangement links TRBV27 to TRBJ1-1, with D perhaps TRBD1 (5 bases). Trimming took 10 bases from V and 1 from J, leaving 13 bases between them. The germline gives CDR1 MNHEY, CDR2 SMNVEV (reference sequence). The CDR3 covers 13 residues. CDR3 nucleotides: TGTGCCATCGAACAGAGGGGGAACACTGAAGCTTTCTTT. Its protein product is CAIEQRGNTEAFF.

V gene TRBV6-5 combines with J gene TRBJ1-3; D is unresolved. Per the germline V gene, CDR1 is MNHEY and CDR2 is SVGAGI. The CDR3 totals 15 residues. The germline V and J ends were trimmed by 6 bases and 0 bases, with 12 bases remaining between them. CDR3 in amino acids: CASSYEPPSGNTIYF. The CDR3 coding sequence is TGTGCCAGCAGCTACGAACCACCCTCTGGAAACACCATATATTTT.